This record covers a single T cell receptor beta chain. Original handling: Scientists estimated how many nucleated cells there were by amplifying reference gene primers. The assay was immunoSEQ multiplex PCR, and TCRdb's table has in-frame clones only and misses some. The V and J calls and clone size were taken over from that table, and D and trimming were inferred from the DNA. The sample lists around 480,000 clones, 88% occurring once. This entry is derived from a study of blood T cell repertoires in COVID-19. Turning to the study itself: Samples representing acute and convalescent COVID-19 were sourced from the United States, Italy and Spain.

Enrolment of Seattle patients took place during active infection, and they were followed longitudinally. This CDR3 is 15 amino acids long. J gave up 6 bases and V 3 bases, and 7 bases lay outside the gene matches. In germline, CDR1 is MNHEY, CDR2 SMNVEV (reference sequence). The specimen sequenced was peripheral blood. The receptor comes from a woman aged 45 to 65 with COVID-19, enrolled during active disease. The chain recombines TRBV27 with TRBJ1-3; 8 nucleotides match TRBD1. In nucleotides, the CDR3 is TGTGCCAGCAGTTTCCCATACAGGGGGGAAAACACCATATATTTT. Its protein is CASSFPYRGENTIYF.